This is a list of T cell receptor beta chains from one sample in a study of blood T cells in healthy people across ages. TCRdb fed the 5' RACE reads into MiXCR, producing one record per CDR3 protein. Among 700,000 to 850,000 distinct CDR3 sequences listed, approximately 53% were seen once. The sequenced sample was blood. The receptors shown here come from a man aged 80 or over in good health. The CDR3 runs from the conserved cysteine through the conserved F or W. The order of the fields is J gene, D gene, clone size, V gene, CDR3 protein, CDR3 DNA. A D gene is named only where the DNA matches it firmly. The size of a clone is reported for some rows only, either as once, few or many, or as a class for expanded clones.

>TRBJ2-5|TRBD2|once|TRBV20-1
CSASSQAGAAETQYF
TGCAGTGCGTCAAGCCAAGCGGGAGCAGCAGAGACCCAGTACTTC
>TRBJ2-7|NA|many|TRBV29-1
CSVARGGYEQYF
TGCAGCGTTGCTCGTGGGGGTTACGAGCAGTACTTC
>TRBJ1-4|NA|NA|TRBV7-2
CASSLQAGPSFGDEKLFF
TGTGCCAGCAGCCTCCAGGCTGGCCCCAGCTTTGGAGATGAAAAACTGTTTTTT
>TRBJ1-2|NA|NA|TRBV21-1
CASRLPGQGAVGYTF
TGTGCCAGCAGGCTACCGGGACAGGGGGCAGTCGGCTACACCTTC
>TRBJ2-2|NA|NA|TRBV9
CASSAAVLSGELFF
TGTGCCAGCAGCGCAGCTGTCTTATCCGGGGAGCTGTTTTTT
>TRBJ2-1|NA|NA|TRBV20-1
CSAEGTSNEQFF
TGCAGTGCTGAAGGGACTTCCAATGAGCAGTTCTTC
>TRBJ2-2|NA|NA|TRBV5-1
CASSPRSWEKNTGELFF
TGCGCCAGCAGCCCACGTAGTTGGGAAAAGAACACCGGGGAGCTGTTTTTT
>TRBJ1-2|NA|few|TRBV4-1
CASSQKGMGTWGYTF
TGCGCCAGCAGCCAGAAAGGCATGGGGACGTGGGGCTACACCTTC
>TRBJ1-2|NA|few|TRBV12-3/TRBV12-4
CASSLAGTQGSYGYTF
TGTGCCAGCAGTTTAGCCGGGACCCAAGGAAGCTATGGCTACACCTTC
>TRBJ2-4|TRBD1|NA|TRBV20-1
CSATGQGNIQYF
TGCAGTGCTACGGGACAGGGGAACATTCAGTACTTC
>TRBJ2-7|TRBD2|NA|TRBV20-1
CSADGTSERSSYEQYF
TGCAGTGCGGACGGGACTAGCGAAAGGAGCTCCTACGAGCAGTACTTC
>TRBJ2-5|NA|NA|TRBV27
CASTDGLTQYF
TGTGCCAGCACGGACGGGTTGACCCAGTACTTC
>TRBJ2-7|TRBD2|many|TRBV9
CASSEGGSSYEQYF
TGTGCCAGCAGCGAGGGAGGGAGCTCCTACGAGCAGTACTTC
>TRBJ2-3|NA|NA|TRBV6-5
CASVPAGTDTQYF
TGTGCCAGCGTACCAGCGGGCACAGATACGCAGTATTTT
>TRBJ2-1|NA|NA|TRBV20-1
CSARLFGISSYNEQFF
TGCAGTGCTAGACTCTTTGGGATTAGCTCCTACAATGAGCAGTTCTTC